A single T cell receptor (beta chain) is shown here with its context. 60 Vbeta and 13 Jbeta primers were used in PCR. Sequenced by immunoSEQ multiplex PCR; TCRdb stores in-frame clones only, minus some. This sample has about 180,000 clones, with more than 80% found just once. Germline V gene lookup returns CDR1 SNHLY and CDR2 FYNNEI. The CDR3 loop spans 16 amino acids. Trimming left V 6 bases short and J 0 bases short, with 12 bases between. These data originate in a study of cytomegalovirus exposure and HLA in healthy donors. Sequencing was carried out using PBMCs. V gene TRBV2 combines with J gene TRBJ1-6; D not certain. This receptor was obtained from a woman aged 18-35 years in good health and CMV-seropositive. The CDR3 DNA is TGTGCCAGCAGGTTCAGTGCAAGCTCCTATAATTCACCCCTCCACTTT. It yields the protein CASRFSASSYNSPLHF.